The following is a T cell receptor beta chain sequence with its context. The data originate from a study of blood T cell repertoires in COVID-19. Overall study context: T cells, B-cell-depleted T cells, or PBMCs provided the cDNA or gDNA that served as material.

In germline, CDR1 is MNHEY, CDR2 SVGEGT. The length of the CDR3 is 14 residues. Trimming removed 0 bases at V and 3 bases at J, with 9 bases between. Method: immunoSEQ multiplex PCR; TCRdb's copy keeps in-frame clones and lacks some. In the table there are roughly 130,000 clones, about 83% of which are singletons. This TCR came from a woman aged 45-60 years with acute COVID-19. Sequenced input: PBMCs or T cells enriched from blood (not recorded which). This chain joins TRBV6-2 or TRBV6-3 and TRBJ2-7, with a weak D call TRBD2 (6 bases). The CDR3 coding sequence is TGTGCCAGCAGTTACTCGGGCGGGGTCTACGAGCAGTACTTC. Its translation is CASSYSGGVYEQYF.